This T cell receptor (beta chain) was found in a study of cytomegalovirus exposure and HLA in healthy donors. The CDR3 totals 17 residues. V gave up 6 bases and J gave up 2 bases; unmatched junction bases: 15. Germline V CDR1 and CDR2: SQVTM, ANQGSEA. PCR primers comprised 60 Vbeta and 13 Jbeta primers. In the original workflow: In a later analysis, the count reached about 75 million unique TCR beta chains, with about 10 million shared. The protocol was immunoSEQ multiplex PCR, while the TCRdb copy is restricted to in-frame clones and leaves out a portion. V and J calls and clone size are copied from that table; D and trimming were computed from the DNA. The sample carries some 120,000 clones, 60% to 80% recorded once. This clone has just a few counts.

The receptor was derived from a man under 40 in good health and CMV-seronegative. What was sequenced was PBMCs. The chain couples TRBV29-1 to TRBJ2-1, with 8 bases matching TRBD1. CDR3 loop: CSVLGQGPAGTYNEQFF. CDR3 DNA: TGCAGCGTGCTCGGACAGGGTCCGGCTGGGACCTACAATGAGCAGTTCTTC.